This T cell receptor beta chain was observed in a study of cytomegalovirus exposure and HLA in healthy donors. Findings of the study overall: Later analysis associated a missense DCLRE1C variant with TCR beta V- and J-gene trimming. Reportedly, diagnosis of cytomegalovirus status by the classifier showed high specificity and sensitivity.

The ends were cut back, 3 bases at V and 5 bases at J, with 13 bases in the middle. Per the germline V gene, CDR1 is SNHLY and CDR2 is FYNNEI. The length of the CDR3 is 14 residues. Concerning this clone itself: Its antigen is unidentified.

60 Vbeta and 13 Jbeta primers were used in PCR. Sequencing used immunoSEQ multiplex PCR; TCRdb keeps in-frame clones, though not all of them. Among approximately 100,000 clones listed, about 79% were seen once. The sequence was collected from a man aged 45-60 years in good health and CMV-seropositive. The rearrangement joins TRBV2 to TRBJ1-1; D is perhaps TRBD1 (6 bases). The sample consisted of PBMCs. The CDR3 sequence: CASSEGRGITEAFF. CDR3 nucleotides: TGTGCCAGCAGTGAGGGGAGGGGGATAACTGAAGCTTTCTTT.